This TCR beta chain was sequenced in a study of cytomegalovirus exposure and HLA in healthy donors. General study points: Other equally common chains were less clonally expanded than HLA-associated TCR beta chains, a later analysis showed.

In the PCR, 60 Vbeta and 13 Jbeta primers were used. In the original analysis: Approximately 78 million unique TCR beta chains, about 10 million of them shared, were counted by a later analysis. Libraries were prepared by immunoSEQ multiplex PCR; TCRdb keeps only in-frame clonotypes and omits some of them. V, J and clone size derive from that table, while D and trimming were established from the DNA sequence. In the table there are under 200,000 clones, roughly 77% of which are singletons. On this clone: Its specificity is unknown. This sample also contains other DNA sequences that code for the same CDR3.

The sample consisted of PBMCs. The receptor was isolated from a woman aged 45 to 65 in good health and CMV-seropositive.

In DNA, the CDR3 is TGTGCCAGCAGTGTTAATCCTTACAATGAGCAGTTCTTC. This translates into CASSVNPYNEQFF. V gene TRBV2 combines with J gene TRBJ2-1; D remains ambiguous. Germline V gene lookup returns CDR1 SNHLY and CDR2 FYNNEI. CDR3 length: 13 amino acids. Trimming left V 4 bases short and J 4 bases short, with 8 bases between.